These 22 T cell receptor beta chains were all obtained from the same sample, sequenced in a study of cytomegalovirus exposure and HLA in healthy donors. PCR was performed using 60 Vbeta and 13 Jbeta primers. Produced via immunoSEQ multiplex PCR; TCRdb's table is partial and in-frame only. The repertoire has approximately 80,000 clones, about 77% of them found once; the top ten carry around 4%. Material for sequencing was PBMCs. Receptor source: a man aged 55 to 70 in good health and CMV-seronegative.

The V gene is TRBV5-1, the J gene TRBJ1-1, with 7 nucleotides matching TRBD1. The germline V gene encodes CDR1 SGHRS and CDR2 YFSETQ. This CDR3 contains 19 residues. The J segment lost 1 base and the V segment lost 4 bases, leaving 19 bases of the junction unmatched. CDR3 in DNA: TGCGCCAGCAGCCGGGGTCTCAGGGGGAGTAAGTTGGCGAACACTGAAGCTTTCTTT. Translated, it gives CASSRGLRGSKLANTEAFF. The full variable domain, with the rest looked up from reference TRBV5-1 and TRBJ1-1, is KAGVTQTPRYLIKTRGQQVTLSCSPISGHRSVSWYQQTPGQGLQFLFEYFSETQRNKGNFPGRFSGRQFSNSRSEMNVSTLELGDSALYLCASSRGLRGSKLANTEAFFGQGTRLTVV.

This clone was detected a few times. This chain joins TRBV9 and TRBJ2-1; TRBD2 agrees at 7 bases. V gave up 4 bases and J gave up 4 bases; unmatched junction bases: 8. This CDR3 contains 15 residues. Germline V CDR1 and CDR2: SGDLS, YYNGEE. CDR3 loop: CASSPRTRSYNEQFF. CDR3 sequence (DNA): TGTGCCAGCAGCCCCCGGACTAGGAGTTACAATGAGCAGTTCTTC.

In DNA, the CDR3 is TGTGCCAGCAGAATCCCCCGGACAGGGGAGGTCTACGAGCAGTACTTC. It encodes CASRIPRTGEVYEQYF. The chain couples TRBV27 to TRBJ2-7; 9 bases line up with TRBD1. Germline CDR1 and CDR2: MNHEY and SMNVEV (reference sequence). Trimming at V came to 6 bases and at J to 3 bases, leaving 12 bases not matched to a gene. The CDR3 is 16 amino acids.

The gene calls are TRBV5-1 and TRBJ2-3; 13 bases agree with TRBD2. V dropped 4 bases and J dropped 5; count of bases not matched to a gene: 10. CDR3 length: 17 residues. CDR1 is SGHRS, CDR2 YFSETQ, per germline. CDR3 bases: TGCGCCAGCAGCCAAGGGACTAGCGGGACTTGGGGAGATACGCAGTATTTT. This translates into CASSQGTSGTWGDTQYF.

This clone came up a few times. The chain is built from TRBV5-1 and TRBJ1-5; unclear D gene. CDR3 size: 15 residues. CDR1 SGHRS and CDR2 YFSETQ come from the germline V gene. The germline V and J ends were trimmed by 1 base and 7 bases, with 15 bases remaining between them. CDR3 in amino acids: CASSLIGSPGQPQHF. CDR3 coding DNA: TGCGCCAGCAGCTTGATAGGGAGCCCGGGGCAGCCCCAGCATTTT.

In its sample, this clone was seen once. The chain combines TRBV6-6 with TRBJ1-2, with a tentative D call TRBD1 (6 bases). Germline assignment: CDR1 MNHNY and CDR2 SVGAGI (reference sequence). This CDR3 is built from 14 residues. The V gene lost 8 bases and the J gene lost 7 bases, with 20 bases spanning the gap. The CDR3 region is CASRTYLGGSGYTF. CDR3 coding DNA: TGTGCCAGCCGGACGTACCTAGGGGGTTCTGGCTACACCTTC.

The CDR3 sequence: CSAPSGTEAFF. The CDR3 region has the DNA TGCAGTGCCCCCAGCGGCACTGAAGCTTTCTTT. The J gene is TRBJ1-1, the V gene TRBV20-1; no definite D call. Trimming took off 6 bases at V and 4 bases at J, with 9 bases between the two ends. The CDR3 spans 11 residues. Germline loops: CDR1 DFQATT, CDR2 SNEGSKA (reference sequence).

V gene TRBV15 combines with J gene TRBJ2-7; D unresolved. The CDR3 loop spans 14 amino acids. From germline, CDR1 is LNHNV and CDR2 YYDKDF (reference sequence). The ends were cut back, 1 base at V and 3 bases at J, with 10 bases in the middle. CDR3: CATSRGDNYYEQYF. The CDR3 DNA sequence: TGTGCCACCAGCAGAGGTGATAACTACTACGAGCAGTACTTC.

Regarding this clone: At one end, the junction sequence differs from germline, possibly due to a read error. V is TRBV10-3 and J is TRBJ2-3; D tentatively fits TRBD1 or TRBD2 (7 bases each). The CDR3 is 15 residues long. From germline, CDR1 is ENHRY and CDR2 SYGVKD. The CDR3 nucleotides are TGTGCCAGCAGTGAGGGGGCGGGGGAGGCAGATACGCAGTATTTT. Translating gives CASSEGAGEADTQYF.

The table lists this clone with a few counts. The J gene is TRBJ1-2, the V gene TRBV19; 10 nucleotides agree with TRBD1. V gave up 3 bases and J gave up 6 bases; unmatched junction bases: 4. Germline-derived CDR1 and CDR2 are LNHDA and SQIVND (reference sequence). The CDR3 has 14 residues. CDR3 DNA sequence: TGTGCCAGTAGTATGAGGACAGGGGGGAATGGCTACACCTTC. Translated, it gives CASSMRTGGNGYTF.

This clone was counted between two and nine times. The chain carries TRBV5-1 and TRBJ2-7; TRBD1 might be the D (6 bases). In germline, CDR1 is SGHRS, CDR2 YFSETQ. The CDR3 is made up of 11 amino acids. V lost 6 bases, J lost 4 bases, and 8 bases lay in between. The CDR3 sequence is CASKGEYEQYF. The CDR3 DNA reads TGCGCCAGCAAGGGGGAATACGAGCAGTACTTC.

The chain couples TRBV29-1 to TRBJ2-5, with 8 bases matching TRBD2. This CDR3 spans 13 amino acids. V was pared by 6 bases and J by 3 bases, with 6 bases of the junction left unmatched. CDR1 is SQVTM, CDR2 ANQGSEA, per germline. The chain's CDR3 is CSVAPGGEETQYF. The CDR3, as DNA: TGCAGCGTGGCCCCGGGGGGGGAAGAGACCCAGTACTTC.

The rearrangement uses TRBV29-1 and TRBJ1-2, with 10 bases matching TRBD1. Looked up from germline, CDR1 is SQVTM and CDR2 is ANQGSEA. The CDR3 runs to 15 residues. The trim removed 3 bases at V and 6 bases at J, leaving 10 bases unmatched. Here the CDR3 reads CSVDGGTGAVNGYTF. CDR3 in DNA: TGCAGCGTTGACGGCGGGACAGGGGCTGTTAATGGCTACACCTTC.

This CDR3 reads CASNPPHRAGNTIYF. The CDR3, as DNA: TGTGCCAGTAACCCCCCCCACAGGGCTGGAAACACCATATATTTT. V gene TRBV19 combines with J gene TRBJ1-3, with a tentative D call TRBD1 (6 bases). The CDR3 totals 15 residues. Germline values: CDR1 LNHDA, CDR2 SQIVND (reference sequence). V was clipped by 7 bases and J by 2 bases, with 15 bases between them.

The chain employs TRBV7-7 and TRBJ2-5; TRBD1 matches 10 bases. The better agreement between TRBJ2-7 and the DNA end casts doubt on the J call. Germline assignment: CDR1 SSHAT and CDR2 FNYEAQ (reference sequence). The CDR3 loop spans 15 amino acids. The DNA for the CDR3 is TGTGCCAGCAGCCTGGGACAGGGGCAAACCTACGAGCAGTACTTC. This sequence encodes CASSLGQGQTYEQYF.

This clone was seen a single time. This chain connects TRBV7-3 to TRBJ1-6; TRBD1 aligns across 7 bases. V lost 5 bases to trimming and J lost 7 bases; unmatched junction nucleotides: 5. The CDR3 is made up of 14 amino acids. The V gene's germline CDR1 is SGHTA and CDR2 FQGTGA. CDR3 sequence reads: CASSTGTENSPLHF. The DNA for the CDR3 is TGTGCCAGCAGCACCGGGACAGAGAATTCACCCCTCCACTTT.

This rearrangement joins TRBV18 to TRBJ1-1; D perhaps matches TRBD1 (6 bases). Trimming took 2 bases from V and 0 from J, leaving 13 bases between them. Germline V gives CDR1 KGHSH, CDR2 LQKENI. CDR3 size: 16 residues. CDR3 DNA: TGTGCCAGCTCACCAACCGGGACACCCATGAACACTGAAGCTTTCTTT. It is translated as CASSPTGTPMNTEAFF. Together with reference TRBV18 and TRBJ1-1, the CDR3 gives the full variable domain: NAGVMQNPRHLVRRRGQEARLRCSPMKGHSHVYWYRQLPEEGLKFMVYLQKENIIDESGMPKERFSAEFPKEGPSILRIQQVVRGDSAAYFCASSPTGTPMNTEAFFGQGTRLTVV.

This CDR3 is CASSLGQGYTIYF. For the CDR3, the DNA is TGTGCCAGCAGCCTTGGACAGGGATACACCATATATTTT. The V and J genes are TRBV5-4 and TRBJ1-3, with 8 bases lining up with TRBD1. Trimming took 4 bases from V and 8 from J; bases not matched to a gene: 5. Germline V lookup: CDR1 SGHNT, CDR2 YYREEE (reference sequence). The CDR3 has 13 amino acids.

The chain carries TRBV1 and TRBJ2-3; the D call TRBD2 from the table was never checked on the DNA. TRBV1 is shown as a pseudogene. This CDR3 comprises 14 residues. CDR3 bases: TGCACCAGCAGCCGCGGACTAGCGGCAGATACGCAGTATTTT. This sequence encodes CTSSRGLAADTQYF.

The chain employs TRBV30 and TRBJ2-5; D perhaps matches TRBD1 (6 bases). V dropped 1 base and J dropped 2 bases, with 8 bases sitting between them. From germline, CDR1 is GTSNPN and CDR2 SVGIG (reference sequence). CDR3 size: 13 residues. The CDR3 loop is CAWSGGQQETQYF. CDR3 coding DNA: TGTGCCTGGAGTGGGGGGCAGCAAGAGACCCAGTACTTC.

This chain links TRBV25-1 with TRBJ2-3, with 8 bases that match TRBD1. The V segment lost 6 bases and the J segment 2 bases; nucleotides outside the gene matches: 4. The CDR3 is made up of 14 amino acids. Germline V lookup: CDR1 MGHDK, CDR2 SYGVNS. The DNA of the CDR3 is TGTGCCAGCAGAGGACAGGGATTCACAGATACGCAGTATTTT. It is translated as CASRGQGFTDTQYF. Full variable domain (outside the CDR3, taken from reference TRBV25-1 and TRBJ2-3): EADIYQTPRYLVIGTGKKITLECSQTMGHDKMYWYQQDPGMELHLIHYSYGVNSTEKGDLSSESTVSRIRTEHFPLTLESARPSHTSQYLCASRGQGFTDTQYFGPGTRLTVL.

The chain joins TRBV11-2 to TRBJ1-4; TRBD1 is a possible D gene (5 bases). V dropped 6 bases and J dropped 3 bases, with 14 bases sitting between them. Germline V gene lookup returns CDR1 SGHAT and CDR2 FQNNGV. CDR3 length: 15 residues. Written as DNA, the CDR3 is TGTGCCAGCAGACTCCAGGGAGGACCTAATGAAAAACTGTTTTTT. This translates into CASRLQGGPNEKLFF. Using reference TRBV11-2 and TRBJ1-4 for the parts outside the CDR3, the full variable domain is EAGVAQSPRYKIIEKRQSVAFWCNPISGHATLYWYQQILGQGPKLLIQFQNNGVVDDSQLPKDRFSAERLKGVDSTLKIQPAKLEDSAVYLCASRLQGGPNEKLFFGSGTQLSVL.